The rows below give T cell receptor beta chains drawn from one sample of a study of shared clonotypes between healthy human individuals. The method was immunoSEQ multiplex PCR; TCRdb's version includes in-frame clones alone and lacks a portion of them. The profile shows about 2.2 million clones, roughly 93% of them singletons. Material: naive CD8+ T cells from PBMCs. The receptor set was obtained from a man aged 18 to 29 in good health. Some clones in this sample may be carry-over from other donors' samples. Both conserved end residues are trimmed from each CDR3.

len: 14
j_gene: TRBJ2-2
v_gene: TRBV7-9
CDR3aa: ASSLLAGANTGELF

len: 12
j_gene: TRBJ2-7
v_gene: TRBV7-9
CDR3aa: ASNPGGNFYEQY

len: 12
j_gene: TRBJ1-1
v_gene: TRBV28
CDR3aa: ASSRRIMNTEAF

len: 11
j_gene: TRBJ1-2
v_gene: TRBV7-2
CDR3aa: ASSLGTVSGYT

len: 15
j_gene: TRBJ2-1
v_gene: TRBV13
CDR3aa: ASSRRRAGTVYNEQF

len: 14
j_gene: TRBJ1-3
v_gene: TRBV7-9
CDR3aa: ASSLAMGPSGNTIY

len: 15
j_gene: TRBJ1-2
v_gene: TRBV4-3
CDR3aa: ASSHTVVGEINYGYT

len: 12
j_gene: TRBJ2-5
v_gene: TRBV15
CDR3aa: ATSRDRGAETQY

len: 12
j_gene: TRBJ2-7
v_gene: TRBV5-6
CDR3aa: ASSLGAGIYEQY

len: 15
j_gene: TRBJ2-3
v_gene: TRBV4-3
CDR3aa: ASSQGTSGSFRDTQY

len: 12
j_gene: TRBJ2-3
v_gene: TRBV7-9
CDR3aa: ASSLAGVTDTQY

len: 13
j_gene: TRBJ1-2
v_gene: TRBV7-9
CDR3aa: ASSLDTGGGYGYT

len: 12
j_gene: TRBJ2-1
v_gene: TRBV14
CDR3aa: ASSVLDTYNEQF

len: 16
j_gene: TRBJ1-1
v_gene: TRBV28
CDR3aa: ASSSPTEPKWGNTEAF

len: 12
j_gene: TRBJ2-7
v_gene: TRBV6-6
CDR3aa: ASSYSGTGNEQY

len: 13
j_gene: TRBJ1-3
v_gene: TRBV9
CDR3aa: ASSVGGGTANTIY

len: 11
j_gene: TRBJ2-7
v_gene: TRBV6-6
CDR3aa: ASSGQRGYEQY

len: 13
j_gene: TRBJ2-1
v_gene: TRBV11-3
CDR3aa: ASSSRQGKAQEQF

len: 9
j_gene: TRBJ2-7
v_gene: TRBV29-1
CDR3aa: SGVGGVEQY

len: 13
j_gene: TRBJ2-7
v_gene: TRBV5-6
CDR3aa: ASSLEAGGVYEQY

len: 14
j_gene: TRBJ2-3
v_gene: TRBV6-1
CDR3aa: ASSELRGTESDTQY

len: 11
j_gene: TRBJ2-7
v_gene: TRBV27
CDR3aa: ASSVLGSYEQY

len: 10
j_gene: TRBJ2-1
v_gene: TRBV9
CDR3aa: ASSVGENEQF